This T cell receptor (beta chain) is drawn from a study of cytomegalovirus exposure and HLA in healthy donors. Researchers ran the PCR with 60 Vbeta and 13 Jbeta primers. This table comes from immunoSEQ multiplex PCR, and its TCRdb copy is limited to in-frame clones, with some not included. This sample has 120,000 to 150,000 clones, with around 77% found just once. The V gene lost 4 bases and the J gene lost 5 bases, with 9 bases spanning the gap. The CDR3 spans 13 residues. Germline assignment: CDR1 SGHAT and CDR2 FQDESV (reference sequence). Sequenced input: PBMCs. The receptor comes from a man aged 18 to 30 in good health and CMV-seronegative. This rearrangement joins TRBV11-1 to TRBJ1-5, with no clear D. CDR3 amino acids: CASSSGSHQPQHF. CDR3 DNA: TGTGCCAGCAGCTCCGGGTCCCATCAGCCCCAGCATTTT.